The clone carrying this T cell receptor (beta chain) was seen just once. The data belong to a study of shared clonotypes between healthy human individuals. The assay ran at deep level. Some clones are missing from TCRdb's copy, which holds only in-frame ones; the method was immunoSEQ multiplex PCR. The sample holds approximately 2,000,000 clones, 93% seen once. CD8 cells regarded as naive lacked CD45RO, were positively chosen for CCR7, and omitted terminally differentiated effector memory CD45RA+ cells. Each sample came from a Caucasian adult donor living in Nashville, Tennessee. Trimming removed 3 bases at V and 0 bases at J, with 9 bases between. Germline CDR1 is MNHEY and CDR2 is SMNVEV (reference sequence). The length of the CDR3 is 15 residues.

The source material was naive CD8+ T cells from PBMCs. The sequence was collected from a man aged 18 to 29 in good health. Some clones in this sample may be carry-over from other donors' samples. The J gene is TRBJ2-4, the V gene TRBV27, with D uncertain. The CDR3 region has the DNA TGTGCCAGCAGTTTTGTCTCTCTAGCCAAAAACATTCAGTACTTC. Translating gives CASSFVSLAKNIQYF.